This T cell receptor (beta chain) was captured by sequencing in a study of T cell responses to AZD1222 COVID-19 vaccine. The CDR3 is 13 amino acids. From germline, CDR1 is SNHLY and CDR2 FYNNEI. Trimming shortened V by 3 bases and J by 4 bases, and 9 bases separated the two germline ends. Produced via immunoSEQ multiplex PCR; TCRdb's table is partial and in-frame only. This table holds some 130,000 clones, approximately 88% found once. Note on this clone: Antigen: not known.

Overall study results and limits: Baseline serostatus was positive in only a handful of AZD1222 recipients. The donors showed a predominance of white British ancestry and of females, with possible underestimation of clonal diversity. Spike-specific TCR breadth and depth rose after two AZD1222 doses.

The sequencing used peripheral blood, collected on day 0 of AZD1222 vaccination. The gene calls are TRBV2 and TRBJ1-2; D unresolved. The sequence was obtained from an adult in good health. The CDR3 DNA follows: TGTGCCAGCAGTGACAGCTGGACCTATGGCTACACCTTC. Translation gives CASSDSWTYGYTF.